The sequence of this T cell receptor beta chain was determined in a study of PD-L1 blockade in urothelial cancer. Looking at the study overall: Male sex and bladder-origin urothelial cancer were recorded for twenty-five of 29 patients. Previous chemotherapy exposure amounted to 0 to 3 regimens for patients.

This clone was counted only a few times. TCRdb keeps only in-frame clones here, not all; method: immunoSEQ multiplex PCR. This table has 20,000 to 25,000 clones, approximately 88% appearing once. The V and J ends lost 4 bases and 5 bases respectively, with 16 bases between them. The CDR3 has 15 amino acids. CDR1 SGHNT and CDR2 YYREEE come from the germline V gene (reference sequence). The patients' disease, urothelial carcinoma, was locally advanced or metastatic. The sequence was collected from a man aged 70 or older with urothelial cancer. The specimen comprised PBMCs, sampled around atezolizumab (anti-PD-L1) treatment. The gene calls are TRBV5-4 and TRBJ2-1; tentatively, D is TRBD1 (6 bases). This chain's CDR3 is CASSRQVIGDNEQFF. CDR3 nucleotide sequence: TGTGCCAGCAGCCGACAGGTGATAGGGGACAATGAGCAGTTCTTC.